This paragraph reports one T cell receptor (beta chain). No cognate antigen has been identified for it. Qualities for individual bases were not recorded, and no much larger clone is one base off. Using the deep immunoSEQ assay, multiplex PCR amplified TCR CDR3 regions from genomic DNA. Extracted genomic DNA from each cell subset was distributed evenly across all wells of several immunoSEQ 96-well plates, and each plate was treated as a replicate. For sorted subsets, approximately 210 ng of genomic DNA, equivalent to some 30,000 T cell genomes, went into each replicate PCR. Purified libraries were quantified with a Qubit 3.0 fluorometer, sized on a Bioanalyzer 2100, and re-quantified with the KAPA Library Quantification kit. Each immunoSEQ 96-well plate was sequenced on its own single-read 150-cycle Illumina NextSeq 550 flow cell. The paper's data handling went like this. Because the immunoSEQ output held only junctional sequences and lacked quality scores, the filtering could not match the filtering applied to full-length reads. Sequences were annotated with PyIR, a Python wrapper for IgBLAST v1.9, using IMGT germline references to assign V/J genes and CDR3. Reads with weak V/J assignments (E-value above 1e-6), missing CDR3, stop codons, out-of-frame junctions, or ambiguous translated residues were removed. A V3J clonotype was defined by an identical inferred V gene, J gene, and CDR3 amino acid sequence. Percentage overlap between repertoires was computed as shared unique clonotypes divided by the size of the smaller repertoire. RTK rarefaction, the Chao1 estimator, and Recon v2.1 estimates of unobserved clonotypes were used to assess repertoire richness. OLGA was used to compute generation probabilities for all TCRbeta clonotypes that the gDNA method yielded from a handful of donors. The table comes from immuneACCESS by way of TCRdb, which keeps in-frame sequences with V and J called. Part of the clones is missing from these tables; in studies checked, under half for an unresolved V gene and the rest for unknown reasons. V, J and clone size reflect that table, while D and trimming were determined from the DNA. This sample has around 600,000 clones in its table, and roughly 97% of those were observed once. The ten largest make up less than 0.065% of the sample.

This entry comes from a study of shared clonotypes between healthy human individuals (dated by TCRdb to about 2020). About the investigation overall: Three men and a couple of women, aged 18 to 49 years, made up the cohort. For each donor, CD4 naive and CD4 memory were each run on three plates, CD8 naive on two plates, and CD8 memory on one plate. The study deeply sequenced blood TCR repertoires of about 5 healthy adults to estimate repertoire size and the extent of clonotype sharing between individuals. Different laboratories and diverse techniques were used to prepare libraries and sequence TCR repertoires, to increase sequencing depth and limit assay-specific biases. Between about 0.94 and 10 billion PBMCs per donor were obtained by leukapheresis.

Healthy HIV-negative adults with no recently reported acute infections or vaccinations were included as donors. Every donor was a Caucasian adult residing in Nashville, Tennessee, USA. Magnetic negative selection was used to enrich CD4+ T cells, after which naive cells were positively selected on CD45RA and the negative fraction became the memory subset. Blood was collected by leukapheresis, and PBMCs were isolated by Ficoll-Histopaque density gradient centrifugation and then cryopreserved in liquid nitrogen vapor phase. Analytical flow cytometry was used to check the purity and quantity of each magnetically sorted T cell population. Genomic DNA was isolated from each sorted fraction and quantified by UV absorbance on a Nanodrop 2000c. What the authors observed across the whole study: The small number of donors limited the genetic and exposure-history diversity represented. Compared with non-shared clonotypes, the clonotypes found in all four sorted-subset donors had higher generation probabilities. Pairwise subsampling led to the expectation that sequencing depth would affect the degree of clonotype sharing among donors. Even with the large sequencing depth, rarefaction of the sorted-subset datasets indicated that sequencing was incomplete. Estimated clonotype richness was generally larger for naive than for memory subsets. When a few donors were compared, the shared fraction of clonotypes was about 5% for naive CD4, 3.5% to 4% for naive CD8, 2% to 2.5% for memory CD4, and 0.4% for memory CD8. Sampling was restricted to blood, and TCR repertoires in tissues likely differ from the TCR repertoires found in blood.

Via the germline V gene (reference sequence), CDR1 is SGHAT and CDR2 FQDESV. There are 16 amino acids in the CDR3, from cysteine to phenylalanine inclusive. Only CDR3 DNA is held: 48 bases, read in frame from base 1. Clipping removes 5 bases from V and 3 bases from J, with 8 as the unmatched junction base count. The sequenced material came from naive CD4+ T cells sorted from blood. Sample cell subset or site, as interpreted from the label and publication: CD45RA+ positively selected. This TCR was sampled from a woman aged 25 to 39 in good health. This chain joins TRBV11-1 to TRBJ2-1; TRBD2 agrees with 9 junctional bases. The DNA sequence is TGTGCCAGCAGCCCCCTGACTAGCGGAGGCTACAATGAGCAGTTCTTC. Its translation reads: CASSPLTSGGYNEQFF.